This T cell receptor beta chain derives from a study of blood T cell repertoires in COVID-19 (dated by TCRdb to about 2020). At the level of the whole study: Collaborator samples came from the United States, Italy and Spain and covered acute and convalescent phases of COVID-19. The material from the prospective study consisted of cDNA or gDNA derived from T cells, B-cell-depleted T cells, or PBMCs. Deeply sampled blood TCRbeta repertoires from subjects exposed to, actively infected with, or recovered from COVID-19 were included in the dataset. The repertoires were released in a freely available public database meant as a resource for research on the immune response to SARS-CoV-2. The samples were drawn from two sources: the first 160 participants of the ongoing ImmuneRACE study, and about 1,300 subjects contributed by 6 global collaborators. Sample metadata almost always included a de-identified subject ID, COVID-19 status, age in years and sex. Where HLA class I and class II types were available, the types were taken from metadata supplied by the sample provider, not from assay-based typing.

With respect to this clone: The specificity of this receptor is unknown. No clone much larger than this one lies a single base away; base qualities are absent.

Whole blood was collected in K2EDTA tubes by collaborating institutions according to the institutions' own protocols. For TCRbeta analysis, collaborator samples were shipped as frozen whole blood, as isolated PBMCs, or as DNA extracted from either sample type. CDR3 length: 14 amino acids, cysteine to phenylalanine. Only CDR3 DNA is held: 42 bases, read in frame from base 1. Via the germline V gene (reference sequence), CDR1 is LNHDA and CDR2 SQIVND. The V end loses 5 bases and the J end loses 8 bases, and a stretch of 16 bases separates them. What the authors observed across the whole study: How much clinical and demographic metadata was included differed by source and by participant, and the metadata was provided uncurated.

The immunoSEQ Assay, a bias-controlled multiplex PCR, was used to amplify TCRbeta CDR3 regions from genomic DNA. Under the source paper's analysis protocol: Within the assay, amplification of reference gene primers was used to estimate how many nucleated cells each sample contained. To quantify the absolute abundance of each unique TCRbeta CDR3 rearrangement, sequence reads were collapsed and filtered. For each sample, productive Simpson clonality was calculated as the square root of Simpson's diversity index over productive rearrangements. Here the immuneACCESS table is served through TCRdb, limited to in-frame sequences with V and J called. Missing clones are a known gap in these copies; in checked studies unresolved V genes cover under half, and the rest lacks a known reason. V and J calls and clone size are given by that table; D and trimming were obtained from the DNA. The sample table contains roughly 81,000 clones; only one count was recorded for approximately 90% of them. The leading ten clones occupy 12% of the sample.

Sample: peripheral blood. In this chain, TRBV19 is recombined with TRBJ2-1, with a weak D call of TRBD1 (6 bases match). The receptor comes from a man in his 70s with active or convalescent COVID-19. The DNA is TGTGCCAGTAGTCCCAATATACAGGGCTATGAGCAGTTCTTC. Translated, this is CASSPNIQGYEQFF.